These 10 T cell receptor beta chains originate from one sample sequenced in a study of T cell changes during pregnancy in multiple sclerosis. The protocol was immunoSEQ multiplex PCR, while the TCRdb copy is restricted to in-frame clones and leaves out a portion. The sample contains about 53,000 clones, 90% of which appear only once. Sequenced material: CD8+ T cells from peripheral blood mononuclear cells, taken before pregnancy. The source of these receptors is a female donor with multiple sclerosis, enrolled in a pregnancy study.

The J gene is TRBJ1-1, the V gene TRBV19; D gene unclear. Trimming removed 5 bases from V and 4 bases from J, with 17 bases in between. Germline V gene data show CDR1 as LNHDA and CDR2 as SQIVND (reference sequence). The CDR3 is 15 amino acids. CDR3 loop: CASSLPSWSSTEAFF. CDR3 in DNA: TGTGCCAGTAGTCTCCCTAGTTGGTCGAGCACTGAAGCTTTCTTT. The whole variable domain, filled in from reference TRBV19 and TRBJ1-1, reads DGGITQSPKYLFRKEGQNVTLSCEQNLNHDAMYWYRQDPGQGLRLIYYSQIVNDFQKGDIAEGYSVSREKKESFPLTVTSAQKNPTAFYLCASSLPSWSSTEAFFGQGTRLTVV.

About this clone: Other DNA sequences within the sample encode an identical CDR3. The chain uses TRBV9 and TRBJ2-7; 10 bases align to TRBD2. J was trimmed by 3 bases and V by 3 bases; bases with no gene match: 6. In germline, CDR1 is SGDLS, CDR2 YYNGEE. CDR3 length: 15 residues. CDR3 sequence (DNA): TGTGCCAGCAGCGCCCGAGCGGGGGGGATCTACGAGCAGTACTTC. Translation gives CASSARAGGIYEQYF.

As regards this clone: One junction end disagrees with the germline gene, perhaps due to a read error. The rearrangement uses TRBV27 and TRBJ2-3, with D perhaps matching TRBD2 (6 bases). Per the germline V gene, CDR1 is MNHEY and CDR2 is SMNVEV (reference sequence). This CDR3 has 16 amino acids. The CDR3 loop reads CASNLYAAGWADTQYF. In DNA, the CDR3 is TGTGCCAGCAATTTATATGCGGCGGGGTGGGCGGATACGCAGTATTTT.

The sample holds one count of this clone. This chain uses TRBV7-9 with TRBJ1-4; the D gene is possibly TRBD1 (6 bases). V was trimmed by 6 bases and J by 3 bases, leaving 14 bases between them. CDR3 length equals 15 residues. Germline V gives CDR1 SEHNR, CDR2 FQNEAQ (reference sequence). The CDR3 DNA sequence: TGTGCCAGCAGAGCAGGGGATTGGGCTAATGAAAAACTGTTTTTT. This encodes CASRAGDWANEKLFF.

The gene calls are TRBV4-3 and TRBJ2-7, with D possibly matching TRBD2 (5 bases). V was pared by 0 bases and J by 7 bases, with 10 bases between. The CDR3 totals 13 residues. From germline, CDR1 is LGHNA and CDR2 YSLEER. CDR3 in amino acids: CASSQESRREQYF. Here the CDR3 DNA reads TGCGCCAGCAGCCAAGAGAGTCGGAGGGAGCAGTACTTC.

This chain uses TRBV14 with TRBJ1-2; D not certain. This CDR3 contains 15 residues. Trimming stripped 2 bases from V and 2 bases from J, with 12 bases between. CDR1 and CDR2 (germline): SGHDN, FVKESK. The CDR3 region is CASSQSGIPNYGYTF. The CDR3, as DNA: TGTGCCAGCAGCCAATCAGGCATACCAAACTATGGCTACACCTTC.

The chain couples TRBV6-1 to TRBJ2-7; D remains ambiguous. The CDR3 runs to 12 residues. Per the germline V gene, CDR1 is MNHNS and CDR2 is SASEGT. Trimming removed 6 bases from V and 0 bases from J, with 6 bases in between. Here the CDR3 DNA reads TGTGCCAGCAGGCATAGCTCCTACGAGCAGTACTTC. It translates to CASRHSSYEQYF.

The V gene is TRBV5-4, the J gene TRBJ1-2; 7 nucleotides line up with TRBD1. V dropped 2 bases and J dropped 6; count of bases not matched to a gene: 10. The CDR3 sequence is 15 residues long. Looked up from germline, CDR1 is SGHNT and CDR2 is YYREEE (reference sequence). The CDR3 loop is CASSLQTGMIDGYTF. The CDR3 coding sequence is TGTGCCAGCAGCTTACAGACAGGGATGATTGATGGCTACACCTTC.

The V call is TRBV10-3, the J call TRBJ2-3, with 12 bases aligning to TRBD2. V lost 5 bases and J lost 2; bases outside the gene matches: 2. The germline gives CDR1 ENHRY, CDR2 SYGVKD. This CDR3 has 15 residues. Written as DNA, the CDR3 is TGTGCCATCAGTTGGACTAGCGGGGTCACAGATACGCAGTATTTT. Translation gives CAISWTSGVTDTQYF.

The genes are TRBV9 and TRBJ1-3; the D gene is possibly TRBD1 (6 bases). There are 15 residues in the CDR3. Germline CDR1 and CDR2: SGDLS and YYNGEE. V lost 2 bases, J lost 4 bases, and 13 bases lay in between. The CDR3 DNA sequence: TGTGCCAGCAGCGTTGCGGGGGCGGGAGGAAACACCATATATTTT. Translation: CASSVAGAGGNTIYF.